This T cell receptor beta chain was found in a study of cytomegalovirus exposure and HLA in healthy donors. The germline V and J ends were trimmed by 5 bases and 8 bases, with 19 bases remaining between them. CDR3 size: 15 residues. Germline V gene lookup returns CDR1 MNHEY and CDR2 SVGAGI. 60 Vbeta and 13 Jbeta primers were used in PCR. Using immunoSEQ multiplex PCR, the repertoire was profiled, and TCRdb retains in-frame clones only, with some absent. The table has approximately 190,000 clones, roughly 80% seen once. Healthy people donating bone marrow made up the donors. The chain is built from TRBV6-5 and TRBJ2-1; TRBD2 might be the D (5 bases). This TCR derives from a man aged 45-65 years in good health and CMV-seronegative. Sequencing was carried out using PBMCs. CDR3 DNA: TGTGCCAGCAGTGGTGGATTACTAGTGGCCCATGAGCAGTTCTTC. It translates to CASSGGLLVAHEQFF.